This is a list of T cell receptor beta chains from one sample in a study of T cell repertoires in cytomegalovirus infection. One entry per CDR3 protein results from TCRdb running MiXCR on the reads. The table records about 890,000 distinct CDR3 sequences, approximately 31% of them present only once. Antigen specificity for these receptors is unknown. This specimen was cultured CD8+ T cells from PBMCs, taken from culture after CMV antigen stimulation. The origin of the receptors is a human donor in good health (CMV status not recorded). Some clones in this sample may be carry-over from other donors' samples. Each CDR3 is given without its conserved first and last residue. The order of the fields is CDR3 protein, clone size, V gene, D gene. D genes are given only for firm matches. Rows may omit the clone size; those that give it use once, few, many or a size class.

CDR3aa: ASSPKVSLMNTEAF
abundance: few
v_gene: TRBV5-8
d_gene: NA

CDR3aa: ASSSVGTALPTQF
abundance: few
v_gene: TRBV7-8
d_gene: TRBD1

CDR3aa: ASSLARHQPQH
abundance: few
v_gene: TRBV7-6
d_gene: NA

CDR3aa: ASSYLQGGGNTIY
abundance: few
v_gene: TRBV7-6
d_gene: NA

CDR3aa: ASSPHSILTDLYEQY
abundance: NA
v_gene: TRBV5-1
d_gene: NA

CDR3aa: ASREGAGSQPQH
abundance: few
v_gene: TRBV19
d_gene: TRBD1

CDR3aa: ASSLWSGANVLT
abundance: NA
v_gene: TRBV27
d_gene: NA

CDR3aa: SVEDPGRNTEAF
abundance: NA
v_gene: TRBV29-1
d_gene: NA

CDR3aa: ASSPTGRSPLH
abundance: NA
v_gene: TRBV2
d_gene: NA

CDR3aa: ASSDSAGGMNTEAF
abundance: NA
v_gene: TRBV6-4
d_gene: TRBD1

CDR3aa: ASSLDPGNPGTQY
abundance: NA
v_gene: TRBV11-2
d_gene: NA

CDR3aa: ASSQGGQLNEKLF
abundance: NA
v_gene: TRBV4-1
d_gene: NA

CDR3aa: ASSYDAQGDTGELF
abundance: NA
v_gene: TRBV6-2/TRBV6-3
d_gene: TRBD1

CDR3aa: ASGPPTEQF
abundance: once
v_gene: TRBV12-5
d_gene: NA

CDR3aa: ASSDTPRVRSLEGYGYT
abundance: few
v_gene: TRBV6-5
d_gene: NA

CDR3aa: ASSSSTGGTYGYT
abundance: many
v_gene: TRBV7-2
d_gene: TRBD1

CDR3aa: ASSFGTLSTDTQY
abundance: NA
v_gene: TRBV12-3/TRBV12-4
d_gene: NA

CDR3aa: ASSDGQGHEQF
abundance: NA
v_gene: TRBV6-1
d_gene: TRBD1

CDR3aa: ASSHRDHPNIQY
abundance: NA
v_gene: TRBV7-9
d_gene: NA

CDR3aa: ASSGRGGTETQY
abundance: NA
v_gene: TRBV12-3/TRBV12-4
d_gene: NA

CDR3aa: ASSQVKKAYNEQF
abundance: NA
v_gene: TRBV4-3
d_gene: NA

CDR3aa: ASSPLGRDGYT
abundance: NA
v_gene: TRBV27
d_gene: NA

CDR3aa: ASTPGGGYGYT
abundance: NA
v_gene: TRBV7-9
d_gene: NA

CDR3aa: ASSLAYGTEAF
abundance: NA
v_gene: TRBV11-3
d_gene: NA

CDR3aa: ASNPQGQIDYGYT
abundance: NA
v_gene: TRBV7-9
d_gene: TRBD1

CDR3aa: SVEDRGGIGNTIY
abundance: NA
v_gene: TRBV29-1
d_gene: NA

CDR3aa: ASTVGTSGDTQY
abundance: few
v_gene: TRBV7-2
d_gene: TRBD2

CDR3aa: ASSETGLINQPQH
abundance: NA
v_gene: TRBV28
d_gene: NA

CDR3aa: ASSLQGEEAF
abundance: few
v_gene: TRBV11-2
d_gene: TRBD1

CDR3aa: ASTRKNTGELF
abundance: once
v_gene: TRBV19
d_gene: NA

CDR3aa: ASSLSGAVYGYT
abundance: NA
v_gene: TRBV5-5
d_gene: NA

CDR3aa: ASSQRQGGQPQH
abundance: NA
v_gene: TRBV4-3
d_gene: TRBD1

CDR3aa: ASSLAAAVTGLTDTQY
abundance: many
v_gene: TRBV7-2
d_gene: NA

CDR3aa: ASSPREGPKPQH
abundance: NA
v_gene: TRBV27
d_gene: NA

CDR3aa: ASSFGAGREGKKLF
abundance: many
v_gene: TRBV7-8
d_gene: NA

CDR3aa: ASTIRGGPYNEQF
abundance: NA
v_gene: TRBV5-1
d_gene: TRBD2

CDR3aa: ASSDNPNNRAGANVLT
abundance: NA
v_gene: TRBV7-9
d_gene: NA

CDR3aa: ASSLRGGYNEQF
abundance: many
v_gene: TRBV7-2
d_gene: NA

CDR3aa: ASSLEAQGGAETQY
abundance: NA
v_gene: TRBV7-2
d_gene: NA

CDR3aa: ASNQGTGPLH
abundance: NA
v_gene: TRBV19
d_gene: NA

CDR3aa: ASSSLGRSGGDEQF
abundance: few
v_gene: TRBV7-2
d_gene: TRBD2

CDR3aa: VSSPIKAETQY
abundance: NA
v_gene: TRBV7-2
d_gene: NA

CDR3aa: ASSFAGGETQY
abundance: NA
v_gene: TRBV12-3/TRBV12-4
d_gene: TRBD2

CDR3aa: SARGRGGLNTQY
abundance: NA
v_gene: TRBV20-1
d_gene: TRBD2

CDR3aa: ASSQGSSYNSPLH
abundance: many
v_gene: TRBV4-3
d_gene: NA